The rows below give T cell receptor beta chains drawn from one sample of a study of lung T cells in sarcoidosis with Löfgren's syndrome. TCRdb ran MiXCR on the reads and lists one entry per CDR3 protein. The table lists about 9,400 distinct CDR3 sequences, approximately 20% of them singletons. The sequencing input was CD4+ T cells from bronchoalveolar lavage. Every receptor here comes from a human donor with sarcoidosis (Löfgren's syndrome or another form), or a control subject (not recorded which). Each CDR3 is given with its conserved first and last residue. The order of the fields is J gene, clone size, V gene, D gene, CDR3 DNA, CDR3 protein. D genes are given only for firm matches. Clone size is not always given. Where it is, it says once, few, many or a class for expanded clones.

>TRBJ2-1|many|TRBV7-2|.
TGTGCCAGTTTATTAACTACTGGCAATGAGCAGTTCTTC
CASLLTTGNEQFF
>TRBJ2-7|many|TRBV4-2|.
TGTGCCAGCAGCCCACTCAGGGCCGGGGAGGAATCCTCCGAGCAGTACTTC
CASSPLRAGEESSEQYF
>TRBJ1-5|many|TRBV12-3/TRBV12-4|TRBD1
TGTGCCAGCAGCCTGCAGGGGGCGGTTCAGCCCCAGCATTTT
CASSLQGAVQPQHF
>TRBJ2-7|.|TRBV11-3|.
TGTGCCAGCAGCTTAGTCAGCAGGTACGAGCAGTACTTC
CASSLVSRYEQYF
>TRBJ2-5|many|TRBV29-1|.
TGCAGCGTTAGAGGAAGGGAGACCCAGTACTTC
CSVRGRETQYF
>TRBJ2-7|many|TRBV25-1|TRBD2
TGTGCCAGCAGTGTCACTAGCGGGAGGTACGAGCAGTACTTC
CASSVTSGRYEQYF
>TRBJ2-3|medium-sized|TRBV20-1|.
TGCAGTGCCATAGTACCCGGGAGCGCCACAGGAGATACGCAGTATTTT
CSAIVPGSATGDTQYF
>TRBJ2-5|medium-sized|TRBV6-2/TRBV6-3|.
TGTGCCAGCACCACCCGATACAGGCAAGAGACCCAGTACTTC
CASTTRYRQETQYF
>TRBJ2-7|many|TRBV7-6|TRBD2
TGTGCCAGCAGCTTAGGACAAAACTCGGGAGGTCCCTTTTCTTACGAGCAGTACTTC
CASSLGQNSGGPFSYEQYF
>TRBJ2-6|.|TRBV7-6|.
TGTGCCAGCGGCGTAAGCTCTGGGGCCAACGTCCTGACCTTC
CASGVSSGANVLTF
>TRBJ2-1|many|TRBV5-1|TRBD1
TGCGCCAGCAGCTTAATCCCGGGACAGGGGGCAGGAAACAATGAGCAGTTCTTC
CASSLIPGQGAGNNEQFF
>TRBJ2-7|many|TRBV7-2|TRBD2
TGTGCCAGCAGCTACCGGACTAGCGGGGGGGCAGTTTCCTACGAGCAGTACTTC
CASSYRTSGGAVSYEQYF
>TRBJ1-1|many|TRBV30|.
TGTGCCTGGAGTGCAATTTACACTGAAGCTTTCTTT
CAWSAIYTEAFF
>TRBJ2-7|many|TRBV28|TRBD2
TGTGCCAGCAGTTCCAGACTAGCGGGAATCCCCTACGAGCAGTACTTC
CASSSRLAGIPYEQYF
>TRBJ2-5|many|TRBV9|.
TGTGCCAGCAGCGTAGAGGGACCAGCTGCAGAGACCCAGTACTTC
CASSVEGPAAETQYF
>TRBJ1-3|.|TRBV6-5|.
TGTGCCAGCAGTCAGGACCGCCCCGGAAACACCATATATTTT
CASSQDRPGNTIYF
>TRBJ1-1|medium-sized|TRBV28|TRBD1
TGTGCCAGCAGGATGACAGGGGTCTCAGAAGCTTTCTTT
CASRMTGVSEAFF
>TRBJ1-2|many|TRBV9|TRBD1
TGTGCCAGCAGCCCGGGGGACAGTAACTATGGCTACACCTTC
CASSPGDSNYGYTF
>TRBJ1-1|medium-sized|TRBV5-1|.
TGCGCCAGCAGCGACTCAGGGATCGGCACTGAAGCTTTCTTT
CASSDSGIGTEAFF
>TRBJ1-5|few|TRBV30|.
TGTGCCTGCACTCTAGACGGGGTAGTCAATCAGCCCCAGCATTTT
CACTLDGVVNQPQHF
>TRBJ1-2|many|TRBV6-1|TRBD1
TGTGCCAGCGCGAGGCAGGGGGAGATAGTTAACTATGGCTACACCTTC
CASARQGEIVNYGYTF
>TRBJ2-3|many|TRBV5-6|TRBD2
TGTGCCAGCAGCTCCGGGACTACAAAAGATACGCAGTATTTT
CASSSGTTKDTQYF
>TRBJ2-7|once|TRBV14|.
TGCGCCAGCAGCCAAAACCGCGGGATTAGGGTCTTCCACCTCGAGCAGTACTTC
CASSQNRGIRVFHLEQYF
>TRBJ2-7|few|TRBV7-9|.
TGTGCCAGCAGTCTTACAGGGTTTTCCTACGAGCAGTACTTC
CASSLTGFSYEQYF
>TRBJ2-5|many|TRBV14|.
TGTGCCAGCAGCCCCTCCGGGGGACAGACCCAGTACTTC
CASSPSGGQTQYF
>TRBJ2-3|many|TRBV28|TRBD1
TGTGCCAGCAGTTACCTGGACAGGGTGGTTGGCACAGATACGCAGTATTTT
CASSYLDRVVGTDTQYF
>TRBJ2-2|.|TRBV6-1|TRBD2
TGTGCCAGCAGCCGACGACTAGCGGGGGATACGACCGGGGAGCTGTTTTTT
CASSRRLAGDTTGELFF
>TRBJ1-5|many|TRBV29-1|.
TGCAGCGTCCGGCAGAGCAATCAGCCCCAGCATTTT
CSVRQSNQPQHF
>TRBJ2-3|many|TRBV6-4|.
TGTGCCAGCAGTGACTCTGGGGGAGCCACCGGGACAGATACGCAGTATTTT
CASSDSGGATGTDTQYF
>TRBJ2-2|few|TRBV2|.
TGTGCCAGCAGGGACCGCGGAGGGAGCACCGGGGAGCTGTTTTTT
CASRDRGGSTGELFF
>TRBJ1-4|many|TRBV20-1|.
TGCAGTGCTAGAAGAACAACTAATGAAAAACTGTTTTTT
CSARRTTNEKLFF
>TRBJ2-1|many|TRBV28|TRBD1
TGTGCCAGCAGTGTCTCGGGACAGGGGTTCAGCAATGAGCAGTTCTTC
CASSVSGQGFSNEQFF
>TRBJ2-3|many|TRBV5-6|.
TGTGCCAGCAGCCCCGTGGGTCGGAGGAGCACAGATACGCAGTATTTT
CASSPVGRRSTDTQYF
>TRBJ2-1|medium-sized|TRBV15|TRBD2
TGTGCCACCAGCAGAGAATACCAAACTAGCGGGAGGGGTAATGAGCAGTTCTTC
CATSREYQTSGRGNEQFF
>TRBJ2-7|many|TRBV20-1|.
TGCAGTGTCCGCCAGGGGCTTGACGAGCAGTACTTC
CSVRQGLDEQYF